The rows below give T cell receptor beta chains drawn from one sample of a study of blood T cell repertoires in COVID-19. This table comes from immunoSEQ multiplex PCR, and its TCRdb copy is limited to in-frame clones, with some not included. The sample lists 270,000 or so clones, approximately 89% occurring once. The specimen sequenced was peripheral blood. The receptors shown here come from a man in his forties with active or convalescent COVID-19. CDR3s include the opening cysteine and the closing phenylalanine or tryptophan. A D gene is named only where the DNA matches it firmly. A row's size may be missing; if present it is once, few, many or a size class.

j_gene,d_gene,v_gene,abundance,CDR3aa,CDR3nt
TRBJ2-3,.,TRBV14,.,CASSPARGTSTDTQYF,TGTGCCAGCAGTCCAGCCCGGGGGACTAGCACAGATACGCAGTATTTT
TRBJ2-7,TRBD1,TRBV11-2,.,CASSFRTGDMSSYEQYF,TGTGCCAGCAGCTTCAGGACAGGGGATATGAGCTCCTACGAGCAGTACTTC
TRBJ2-1,TRBD2,TRBV29-1,.,CSVVRLAGYNEQFF,TGCAGCGTTGTTAGACTAGCAGGTTACAATGAGCAGTTCTTC
TRBJ1-1,.,TRBV14,.,CASSPTGGNTEAFF,TGTGCCAGCAGCCCGACCGGGGGAAACACTGAAGCTTTCTTT
TRBJ2-1,TRBD2,TRBV28,.,CASRTPGRVPFF,TGTGCCAGCAGAACACCCGGGAGGGTCCCGTTCTTC
TRBJ2-5,.,TRBV28,few,CASSFTGQETQYF,TGTGCCAGCAGTTTTACAGGCCAAGAGACCCAGTACTTC
TRBJ1-2,.,TRBV7-2,.,CASSSLQGPTRNGYTF,TGTGCCAGCAGCTCTTTACAGGGCCCCACTAGGAATGGCTACACCTTC
TRBJ2-2,.,TRBV24-1,.,CATSDHRVRGPIAGELFF,TGTGCCACCAGTGATCACAGGGTACGAGGGCCTATTGCCGGGGAGCTGTTTTTT
TRBJ1-4,.,TRBV7-2,.,CASTGVPVQKLFF,TGTGCCAGCACCGGGGTTCCCGTCCAAAAACTGTTTTTT
TRBJ2-1,.,TRBV7-3,.,CASSTTWEAHNEQFF,TGTGCCAGCAGCACCACCTGGGAGGCCCACAATGAGCAGTTCTTC
TRBJ1-2,TRBD1,TRBV5-5,.,CASTGQGALGYTF,TGTGCCAGCACCGGGCAGGGGGCACTTGGCTACACCTTC
TRBJ1-6,TRBD1,TRBV5-1,.,CASSLAQGMGSPLHF,TGCGCCAGCAGCTTGGCACAGGGGATGGGTTCACCCCTCCACTTT
TRBJ1-4,.,TRBV11-1,.,CASSLGSGRNEKLFF,TGTGCCAGCAGCTTGGGATCTGGGAGAAATGAAAAACTGTTTTTT
TRBJ2-3,.,TRBV5-1,.,CASSLDEGGVVRDTQYF,TGCGCCAGCAGCTTGGATGAAGGTGGAGTGGTCAGAGATACGCAGTATTTT
TRBJ2-7,TRBD1,TRBV7-9,.,CASSLADRAYEQYF,TGTGCCAGCAGCTTAGCTGACAGGGCCTACGAGCAGTACTTC
TRBJ2-5,.,TRBV7-2,.,CASSLAFQETQYF,TGTGCCAGCAGCTTAGCCTTTCAAGAGACCCAGTACTTC
TRBJ2-2,TRBD1,TRBV24-1,.,CATRTTGDTGELFF,TGTGCCACCAGGACTACAGGGGACACCGGGGAGCTGTTTTTT
TRBJ1-2,.,TRBV5-5,few,CASSPRGGTNYGYTF,TGTGCCAGCAGCCCCCGGGGAGGGACCAACTATGGCTACACCTTC
TRBJ2-3,TRBD1,TRBV12-3/TRBV12-4,.,CASSQGATDTQYF,TGTGCCAGCAGCCAGGGGGCCACAGATACGCAGTATTTT
TRBJ2-2,.,TRBV3-1/TRBV3-2,.,CASSQPYTGELFF,TGTGCCAGCAGCCAACCATACACCGGGGAGCTGTTTTTT
TRBJ2-2,.,TRBV9,.,CASSVTGANTGELFF,TGTGCCAGCAGCGTAACGGGGGCGAACACCGGGGAGCTGTTTTTT
TRBJ2-3,.,TRBV4-1,.,CASSHRTDGADTQYF,TGCGCCAGCAGCCACCGGACAGACGGGGCAGATACGCAGTATTTT
TRBJ2-1,TRBD1,TRBV5-4,once,CASSVGGTGNDNEQFF,TGTGCCAGCAGCGTCGGAGGGACAGGGAACGACAATGAGCAGTTCTTC
TRBJ2-1,.,TRBV7-3,.,CASSLTGGNEQFF,TGTGCCAGCAGCTTAACAGGCGGGAATGAGCAGTTCTTC
TRBJ1-2,.,TRBV5-5,.,CASSLAGGSNGYTF,TGTGCCAGCAGCTTGGCGGGGGGGTCGAATGGCTACACCTTC
TRBJ2-7,TRBD2,TRBV6-5,.,CASSYGVAGTYEQYF,TGTGCCAGCAGTTACGGGGTAGCGGGGACCTACGAGCAGTACTTC
TRBJ2-3,TRBD2,TRBV6-1,.,CASSELAGADTQYF,TGTGCCAGCAGTGAACTAGCGGGAGCAGATACGCAGTATTTT
TRBJ2-1,TRBD2,TRBV29-1,.,CSVASGSYNEQFF,TGCAGCGTTGCTAGCGGCTCCTACAATGAGCAGTTCTTC
TRBJ2-7,.,TRBV6-6,few,CASSPNPRVDEQYF,TGTGCCAGCAGCCCCAACCCTCGGGTGGACGAGCAGTACTTC
TRBJ1-1,TRBD1,TRBV10-3,.,CAISGGRQGAGEAFF,TGTGCCATCAGTGGAGGACGACAGGGGGCTGGTGAAGCTTTCTTT
TRBJ2-1,.,TRBV5-4,few,CASSLVAQGNEQFF,TGTGCCAGCAGCTTAGTAGCGCAAGGGAATGAGCAGTTCTTC
TRBJ2-5,.,TRBV18,.,CASCGRVGQETQYF,TGTGCCAGCTGCGGCAGGGTTGGACAAGAGACCCAGTACTTC
TRBJ2-1,TRBD2,TRBV27,.,CASSSPLAGGSNEQFF,TGTGCCAGCAGTTCTCCCCTAGCGGGGGGGTCCAATGAGCAGTTCTTC
TRBJ2-3,TRBD2,TRBV7-3,.,CASSQGLAGVNTDTQYF,TGTGCCAGCAGCCAAGGCCTGGCGGGAGTTAACACAGATACGCAGTATTTT
TRBJ2-5,TRBD2,TRBV6-6,.,CASTVAGGVETQYF,TGTGCCAGCACCGTAGCGGGGGGGGTGGAGACCCAGTACTTC
TRBJ2-1,.,TRBV30,.,CAWSAGDNEQFF,TGTGCCTGGAGTGCCGGGGACAATGAGCAGTTCTTC
TRBJ1-5,TRBD1,TRBV6-1,once,CASSEGTGPFQPQHF,TGTGCCAGCAGTGAAGGGACAGGGCCTTTTCAGCCCCAGCATTTT
TRBJ2-1,TRBD2,TRBV29-1,.,CSGGGLAGDEQFF,TGCAGCGGAGGGGGACTAGCGGGAGATGAGCAGTTCTTC
TRBJ1-1,TRBD1,TRBV9,.,CASSVESGGEAFF,TGTGCCAGCAGCGTAGAGTCAGGGGGTGAAGCTTTCTTT
TRBJ1-2,TRBD1,TRBV5-1,once,CASSLALDRFSGGYTF,TGCGCCAGCAGCTTGGCCCTGGACAGGTTTTCTGGGGGCTACACCTTC
TRBJ1-2,.,TRBV24-1,.,CATSDSSYYGYTF,TGTGCCACCAGTGATTCGTCCTACTATGGCTACACCTTC
TRBJ2-1,.,TRBV15,.,CATSSVVNEQFF,TGTGCCACCAGCAGCGTTGTAAATGAGCAGTTCTTC
TRBJ2-3,TRBD2,TRBV5-5,.,CASSLGRGLARADTQYF,TGTGCCAGCAGCTTGGGGCGGGGACTAGCGAGAGCAGATACGCAGTATTTT
TRBJ2-3,TRBD2,TRBV18,.,CASSPGTSGLTDTQYF,TGTGCCAGCTCACCTGGGACTAGCGGATTAACAGATACGCAGTATTTT
TRBJ2-7,.,TRBV7-9,.,CASSLAGGPDEQYF,TGTGCCAGCAGCTTAGCGGGGGGGCCCGACGAGCAGTACTTC
TRBJ1-3,.,TRBV15,.,CATSTRRASSGNTIYF,TGTGCCACCAGCACCCGCAGGGCAAGCTCTGGAAACACCATATATTTT